These 20 T cell receptor beta chains were all obtained from the same sample, sequenced in a study of OX40 agonist ivuxolimab in advanced cancers. Here immunoSEQ multiplex PCR was the method, and the copy in TCRdb shows in-frame clones only, minus some. The sample holds around 90,000 clones, around 87% seen once. This specimen was CD4+ or CD8+ T cells sorted from blood, taken in a trial of the OX40 agonist ivuxolimab. Every receptor here comes from an adult with an advanced solid tumor such as melanoma, head and neck, liver or kidney cancer.

The rearrangement links TRBV7-8 to TRBJ1-2; TRBD1 aligns across 10 bases. The CDR3 is 18 residues long. Trimming removed 2 bases from V and 2 bases from J; junction bases left unmatched: 11. Germline V gives CDR1 SGHVS, CDR2 FQNEAQ. The CDR3 sequence is CASSLFVSLGQGNYGYTF. The CDR3 region has the DNA TGTGCCAGCAGCTTATTCGTTTCTCTGGGACAGGGGAACTATGGCTACACCTTC.

As for this clone: Compared with germline, one end of the junction differs, possibly owing to a read error. This rearrangement joins TRBV5-4 to TRBJ2-3; D is unclear. The CDR3 is made up of 13 amino acids. Germline values: CDR1 SGHNT, CDR2 YYREEE (reference sequence). The CDR3 sequence: CATSERSTDTQYF. The CDR3 DNA reads as TGTGCCACCAGCGAGAGAAGCACAGATACGCAGTATTTT.

The chain couples TRBV9 to TRBJ2-3; no reliable D call. This CDR3 has 14 residues. V lost 0 bases, J lost 4 bases, and 9 bases lay in between. Germline CDR1 is SGDLS and CDR2 is YYNGEE. DNA for the CDR3: TGTGCCAGCAGCGTAGATTCAGGCGCAGATACGCAGTATTTT. Translated, it gives CASSVDSGADTQYF.

This chain connects TRBV5-6 to TRBJ2-7; possibly TRBD1 for D (6 bases). Looked up from germline, CDR1 is SGHDT and CDR2 is YYEEEE. The CDR3 is made up of 14 amino acids. The V and J ends lost 4 bases and 0 bases respectively, with 11 bases between them. The CDR3 DNA follows: TGTGCCAGCAGCCGACAGGCTACCTCCTACGAGCAGTACTTC. Its protein is CASSRQATSYEQYF.

This sequence joins TRBV28 and TRBJ1-1; D possibly corresponds to TRBD1 (5 bases). This CDR3 region has 14 residues. The ends were cut back, 7 bases at V and 0 bases at J, with 12 bases in the middle. Germline V gene lookup returns CDR1 MDHEN and CDR2 SYDVKM. The CDR3 DNA is TGTGCCAGCACCCTCCGGGGGGTGAACACTGAAGCTTTCTTT. Residues: CASTLRGVNTEAFF.

The CDR3 sequence is CASSPRDRGFNEQFF. Here the CDR3 DNA reads TGTGCCAGCAGCCCCCGAGACAGGGGATTCAATGAGCAGTTCTTC. The chain has TRBV14 and TRBJ2-1; 8 bases are a match to TRBD1. The CDR3 totals 15 residues. V shed 4 bases, J shed 6 bases, and the junction held 8 bases outside the gene matches. From germline, CDR1 is SGHDN and CDR2 FVKESK.

The rearrangement links TRBV6-6 to TRBJ2-4, with D possibly being TRBD1 or TRBD2 (5 bases each). Trimming left V 2 bases short and J 1 base short, with 12 bases between. Germline V CDR1 and CDR2: MNHNY, SVGAGI (reference sequence). CDR3 size: 16 residues. The CDR3 region is CASSYRPEGAKNIQYF. CDR3 nucleotides: TGTGCCAGCAGTTACCGACCCGAGGGGGCCAAAAACATTCAGTACTTC.

The genes are TRBV30 and TRBJ1-3; D remains ambiguous. The V end lost 3 bases, the J end lost 2 bases, and 20 bases lay between the germline ends. Germline V gene lookup returns CDR1 GTSNPN and CDR2 SVGIG (reference sequence). The CDR3 is made up of 17 amino acids. The CDR3 sequence is CAWRSGVGVATGNTIYF. CDR3 sequence (DNA): TGTGCCTGGAGGTCGGGTGTTGGGGTAGCGACTGGAAACACCATATATTTT.

This chain links TRBV5-4 with TRBJ2-7, with D possibly TRBD1 on 6 matching bases. The ends were cut back, 1 base at V and 6 bases at J, with 11 bases in the middle. The CDR3 totals 13 residues. CDR1 and CDR2 from the germline V gene are SGHNT and YYREEE (reference sequence). As DNA, the CDR3 is TGTGCCAGCAGCTTGATAGGGGGATCCGAGCAGTACTTC. This translates into CASSLIGGSEQYF. Complete variable domain (other parts from reference TRBV5-4 and TRBJ2-7): ETGVTQSPTHLIKTRGQQVTLRCSSQSGHNTVSWYQQALGQGPQFIFQYYREEENGRGNFPPRFSGLQFPNYSSELNVNALELDDSALYLCASSLIGGSEQYFGPGTRLTVT.

The CDR3 sequence: CASSPGLAGDYEQYF. The DNA of the CDR3 is TGCGCCAGCAGCCCGGGACTAGCGGGGGACTACGAGCAGTACTTC. The genes are TRBV5-1 and TRBJ2-7, with 14 bases fitting TRBD2. The CDR3 length is 15 residues. Trimming at V came to 4 bases and at J to 3 bases, leaving 3 bases not matched to a gene. Germline loops: CDR1 SGHRS, CDR2 YFSETQ.

The chain uses TRBV6-1 and TRBJ1-5, with unresolved D. The CDR3 is 15 amino acids. The ends were cut back, 6 bases at V and 1 base at J, with 13 bases in the middle. CDR1 and CDR2 (germline): MNHNS, SASEGT. The CDR3 loop reads CASRYREGSNQPQHF. In DNA form, the CDR3 reads TGTGCCAGCAGGTACCGGGAGGGAAGCAATCAGCCCCAGCATTTT.

The chain links TRBV25-1 to TRBJ2-1; TRBD2 might be the D (6 bases). V lost 0 bases, J lost 7 bases, and 10 bases lay in between. CDR1 and CDR2 from the germline V gene are MGHDK and SYGVNS. The CDR3 contains 14 residues. CDR3 sequence (DNA): TGTGCCAGCAGTGAATATACCCGGGGGAATGAGCAGTTCTTC. Translating it yields CASSEYTRGNEQFF.

V usage is TRBV5-1 and J usage is TRBJ2-7; 13 nucleotides match TRBD2. Germline V CDR1 and CDR2: SGHRS, YFSETQ. The junction had 3 bases not matched to a gene; V was cut back by 0 bases and J by 6 bases. CDR3 length equals 15 residues. The CDR3 sequence: CASSLGTSGRVEQYF. The DNA for the CDR3 is TGCGCCAGCAGCTTGGGGACTAGCGGGAGAGTCGAGCAGTACTTC. Full variable domain (missing parts from reference TRBV5-1 and TRBJ2-7): KAGVTQTPRYLIKTRGQQVTLSCSPISGHRSVSWYQQTPGQGLQFLFEYFSETQRNKGNFPGRFSGRQFSNSRSEMNVSTLELGDSALYLCASSLGTSGRVEQYFGPGTRLTVT.

In its sample, this clone was seen once. The CDR3 sequence is CASSLMDSRSRSLIVVCYTF. The CDR3 DNA reads as TGCGCCAGCAGCTTGATGGACAGCCGCTCCCGATCGTTAATAGTTGTGTGCTACACCTTC. This chain links TRBV5-1 with TRBJ1-2, with D possibly TRBD1 on 6 matching bases. CDR1 and CDR2 from the germline V gene are SGHRS and YFSETQ. The CDR3 extends over 20 amino acids. Trimming took off 1 base at V and 9 bases at J, with 34 bases between the two ends.

This clone was recorded once. This sequence joins TRBV5-6 and TRBJ1-1; D is unresolved. V lost 1 base and J lost 0, with 4 bases in between. Germline CDR1 reads SGHDT; CDR2 reads YYEEEE. This CDR3 comprises 13 residues. Here the CDR3 DNA reads TGTGCCAGCAGCTTGAGGGTGAACACTGAAGCTTTCTTT. Protein sequence: CASSLRVNTEAFF. Filled out from reference TRBV5-6 and TRBJ1-1, the complete variable domain reads DAGVTQSPTHLIKTRGQQVTLRCSPKSGHDTVSWYQQALGQGPQFIFQYYEEEERQRGNFPDRFSGHQFPNYSSELNVNALLLGDSALYLCASSLRVNTEAFFGQGTRLTVV.

This chain joins TRBV4-3 and TRBJ2-1; D ambiguous. The V gene's germline CDR1 is LGHNA and CDR2 YSLEER. V gave up 0 bases and J gave up 13 bases, with 10 bases separating them. The CDR3 is made up of 12 amino acids. The CDR3 region is CASSQDRELQFF. The CDR3 bases are TGCGCCAGCAGCCAAGACAGAGAGCTACAGTTCTTC.

V and J are TRBV5-4 and TRBJ2-7; perhaps TRBD2 as D (6 bases). The germline V gene encodes CDR1 SGHNT and CDR2 YYREEE (reference sequence). The germline V and J ends were trimmed by 2 bases and 5 bases, with 11 bases remaining between them. The CDR3 extends over 13 amino acids. The CDR3 bases are TGTGCCAGCAGCTTTGCGGGATCCAACGAGCAGTACTTC. Translated: CASSFAGSNEQYF.

This clone was recorded only once. The V and J genes are TRBV27 and TRBJ1-1, with D possibly matching TRBD1 (5 bases). Trimming took 3 bases from V and 3 from J, leaving 8 bases between them. From germline, CDR1 is MNHEY and CDR2 SMNVEV (reference sequence). CDR3 length: 13 residues. CDR3 in amino acids: CASSLWGYTEAFF. For the CDR3, the DNA is TGTGCCAGCAGTTTGTGGGGGTACACTGAAGCTTTCTTT.

This clone was seen just once. The chain joins TRBV7-2 to TRBJ2-7, with 13 bases fitting TRBD2. The CDR3 sequence is 16 residues long. CDR1 and CDR2 from the germline V gene are SGHTA and FQGNSA. Unmatched junction bases numbered 6, after V lost 5 bases and J lost 2 bases. CDR3 nucleotides: TGTGCCAGCAGCCCTCCGGGACTAGCGGGAACCTACGAGCAGTACTTC. This encodes CASSPPGLAGTYEQYF.

The chain couples TRBV9 to TRBJ2-7; 7 positions match TRBD1. CDR1 is SGDLS, CDR2 YYNGEE, per germline. This CDR3 comprises 16 residues. Losses at the gene ends were 0 bases for V and 4 bases for J; bases not matched to a gene: 10. The CDR3 loop reads CASSVGVQGIGYEQYF. CDR3 bases: TGTGCCAGCAGCGTAGGGGTACAGGGGATCGGTTACGAGCAGTACTTC. Looking up the rest from reference TRBV9 and TRBJ2-7 gives the full variable domain: DSGVTQTPKHLITATGQRVTLRCSPRSGDLSVYWYQQSLDQGLQFLIQYYNGEERAKGNILERFSAQQFPDLHSELNLSSLELGDSALYFCASSVGVQGIGYEQYFGPGTRLTVT.